The 15 T cell receptor beta chains below all came from one sample that was sequenced in a study of T cells in Graves' hyperthyroidism and ophthalmopathy. What was amplified from RNA transcripts were TCR beta CDR3 regions. With the HTBI primer set, the TCR CDR3 went through a first round of RT-PCR. TCRdb reanalysed the multiplex PCR reads using MiXCR and keeps one entry per CDR3 protein. The data hold 300,000 to 400,000 distinct CDR3 sequences, with about 20% observed a single time. The sequencing sample was made of blood. Receptor source: a woman aged 45-65 years with Graves' hyperthyroidism.

The gene calls are TRBV27 and TRBJ2-2; 11 nucleotides line up with TRBD2. V lost 6 bases, J lost 0 bases, and 6 bases stayed unmatched. Germline V gene sequence: CDR1 MNHEY, CDR2 SMNVEV (reference sequence). CDR3 length: 17 amino acids. Here the CDR3 reads CASRGGLAETNTGELFF. CDR3 nucleotides: TGTGCCAGCAGAGGGGGACTAGCGGAAACGAACACCGGGGAGCTGTTTTTT.

This clonotype was found a few times. The rearrangement joins TRBV5-1 to TRBJ2-3; no definite D call. The CDR3 extends over 14 amino acids. Trimming took 4 bases from V and 3 from J, leaving 12 bases between them. CDR1 and CDR2 from the germline V gene are SGHRS and YFSETQ. The CDR3 protein is CASSRDVGTDTQYF. The DNA for the CDR3 is TGCGCCAGCAGCCGAGATGTTGGGACAGATACGCAGTATTTT.

There are many counts of this clonotype. The chain is built from TRBV27 and TRBJ1-2; perhaps TRBD1 as D (6 bases). CDR1 is MNHEY and CDR2 is SMNVEV in the germline V gene (reference sequence). Trimming pared 3 bases from V and 4 bases from J, leaving 15 bases between. The CDR3 totals 15 residues. CDR3 sequence: CASSFRAGELYGYTF. The CDR3 DNA reads TGTGCCAGCAGTTTCCGGGCAGGGGAGCTCTATGGCTACACCTTC.

Details on this clonotype: A clone one base away is much larger, so this may be a read error. The chain employs TRBV18 and TRBJ2-1; D unresolved. Germline V CDR1 and CDR2: KGHSH, LQKENI. The CDR3 is 12 amino acids. CDR3 sequence reads: CASSRSYNEQSF. CDR3 in DNA: TGTGCCAGCTCACGCAGCTACAATGAGCAGTCCTTC.

The V call is TRBV20-1, the J call TRBJ1-1; TRBD1 matches at 7 bases. Germline CDR1 DFQATT, CDR2 SNEGSKA (reference sequence). This CDR3 region has 13 residues. Germline trimming cut 6 bases from V and 0 bases from J; bases unmatched to any gene: 4. In nucleotides, the CDR3 is TGCAGTGCGCCTGGACAGGTGAACACTGAAGCTTTCTTT. This sequence encodes CSAPGQVNTEAFF.

CDR3 sequence (DNA): TGTGCCAGCAGTTCAGCACAGTTTAATGAAAAACTGTTTTTT. It codes for CASSSAQFNEKLFF. This sequence joins TRBV28 and TRBJ1-4, with unresolved D. This CDR3 has 14 residues. Between the trimmed V and J ends, which lost 4 bases and 4 bases, there was a span of 10 bases. Germline values: CDR1 MDHEN, CDR2 SYDVKM.

This clonotype was found a few times. The rearrangement uses TRBV6-1 and TRBJ2-1, with a weak D call TRBD1 (6 bases). V gave up 5 bases and J gave up 8 bases, with 19 bases separating them. Germline lookup yields CDR1 MNHNS and CDR2 SASEGT. The CDR3 is 15 amino acids. This chain's CDR3 is CASSTAETGRYEQFF. In nucleotides, the CDR3 is TGTGCCAGCAGTACCGCTGAGACAGGACGCTATGAGCAGTTCTTC.

This clonotype was seen more than once but under ten times. The chain recombines TRBV29-1 with TRBJ2-6; 10 positions agree with TRBD1. The CDR3 is 15 residues long. Germline V gene lookup returns CDR1 SQVTM and CDR2 ANQGSEA. V was clipped by 4 bases and J by 3 bases; unmatched bases: 3. The CDR3 loop is CSVGTGGFGANVLTF. The CDR3, as DNA: TGCAGCGTTGGGACAGGGGGTTTTGGGGCCAACGTCCTGACTTTC.

V usage is TRBV7-9 and J usage is TRBJ2-2; weak D call: TRBD2 (6 bases). The CDR3 contains 15 residues. V was cut by 5 bases and J by 6 bases, with 16 bases left in between. Germline V CDR1 and CDR2: SEHNR, FQNEAQ (reference sequence). The CDR3 coding sequence is TGTGCCAGCAGCCTCGCAGCGGGCGTAGCCGGGGAGCTGTTTTTT. Translating gives CASSLAAGVAGELFF.

This clonotype was counted at least ten times. The genes are TRBV5-1 and TRBJ2-7; D assignment may be TRBD1 or TRBD2 (5 bases each). Per the germline V gene, CDR1 is SGHRS and CDR2 is YFSETQ. CDR3 length: 14 residues. Trimming took off 0 bases at V and 1 base at J, with 8 bases between the two ends. CDR3: CASSLGDPSYEQYF. CDR3 DNA sequence: TGCGCCAGCAGCTTGGGGGACCCGTCCTACGAGCAGTACTTC.

The chain has TRBV4-1 and TRBJ2-3, with 9 bases lining up with TRBD1. This CDR3 spans 17 amino acids. Germline-derived CDR1 and CDR2 are MGHRA and YSYEKL. Trimming cost V 5 bases and J 0 bases; bases outside gene matches: 9. The CDR3 spells CASSSDRGISSTDTQYF. The CDR3 DNA sequence: TGCGCCAGCAGCTCGGACAGGGGAATCTCAAGCACAGATACGCAGTATTTT.

This clonotype was seen many times. This chain links TRBV27 with TRBJ2-1; D may be TRBD2 (6 bases). CDR3 size: 16 residues. CDR1 MNHEY and CDR2 SMNVEV come from the germline V gene (reference sequence). V dropped 3 bases and J dropped 0 bases, with 12 bases sitting between them. Here the CDR3 DNA reads TGTGCCAGCAGTTTGGGGCTAGCGAGCTCCTACAATGAGCAGTTCTTC. This translates into CASSLGLASSYNEQFF.

The gene calls are TRBV20-1 and TRBJ1-2; possible D gene TRBD1, 5 bases. The V end lost 4 bases, the J end lost 2 bases, and 14 bases lay between the germline ends. The CDR3 has 14 residues. Germline CDR1 reads DFQATT; CDR2 reads SNEGSKA (reference sequence). CDR3 sequence (DNA): TGCAGTGCTACGTCGGGACCGAAAAACTATGGCTACACCTTC. Its translation is CSATSGPKNYGYTF.

This chain joins TRBV12-3 or TRBV12-4 and TRBJ2-5; D is perhaps TRBD1 (6 bases). This CDR3 region has 15 residues. V was shortened by 3 bases and J by 1 base, with 12 bases between the two germline ends. CDR3 sequence reads: CASSFSGDPQETQYF. In DNA, the CDR3 is TGTGCCAGCAGTTTCTCAGGGGATCCCCAAGAGACCCAGTACTTC.

This clonotype was found many times. The chain links TRBV27 to TRBJ2-7, with D tentatively TRBD1 or TRBD2 (5 bases each). The CDR3 totals 15 residues. Germline V gene sequence: CDR1 MNHEY, CDR2 SMNVEV (reference sequence). V was trimmed by 5 bases and J by 3 bases, leaving 17 bases between them. The DNA of the CDR3 is TGTGCCAGCAGTCCTACTTCCGGGACGGGCTACGAGCAGTACGTC. Translating gives CASSPTSGTGYEQYV.